The source of this T cell receptor (beta chain) is a study of cytomegalovirus exposure and HLA in healthy donors. General study points: Roughly uniform depth of sequencing across donors was assumed in presence/absence analyses.

PCR was performed using 60 Vbeta and 13 Jbeta primers. Measured with immunoSEQ multiplex PCR; TCRdb has only the in-frame clones, and not every one. This sample has some 120,000 clones; 81% occur once, and the top ten carry 3.5% to 4.5%. Of note for this clone: Its antigen is currently unknown.

This receptor was obtained from a woman aged 25-40 years in good health and CMV-seronegative. Source material: PBMCs.

The CDR3 DNA reads TGTGCCAGCAGTTTTGGCACAGGGTCACTCCCTGAAGCTTTCTTT. This sequence encodes CASSFGTGSLPEAFF. The chain carries TRBV28 and TRBJ1-1; possibly TRBD1 for D (6 bases). Germline CDR1 and CDR2: MDHEN and SYDVKM. The CDR3 length is 15 residues. Trimming stripped 3 bases from V and 6 bases from J, with 17 bases between.